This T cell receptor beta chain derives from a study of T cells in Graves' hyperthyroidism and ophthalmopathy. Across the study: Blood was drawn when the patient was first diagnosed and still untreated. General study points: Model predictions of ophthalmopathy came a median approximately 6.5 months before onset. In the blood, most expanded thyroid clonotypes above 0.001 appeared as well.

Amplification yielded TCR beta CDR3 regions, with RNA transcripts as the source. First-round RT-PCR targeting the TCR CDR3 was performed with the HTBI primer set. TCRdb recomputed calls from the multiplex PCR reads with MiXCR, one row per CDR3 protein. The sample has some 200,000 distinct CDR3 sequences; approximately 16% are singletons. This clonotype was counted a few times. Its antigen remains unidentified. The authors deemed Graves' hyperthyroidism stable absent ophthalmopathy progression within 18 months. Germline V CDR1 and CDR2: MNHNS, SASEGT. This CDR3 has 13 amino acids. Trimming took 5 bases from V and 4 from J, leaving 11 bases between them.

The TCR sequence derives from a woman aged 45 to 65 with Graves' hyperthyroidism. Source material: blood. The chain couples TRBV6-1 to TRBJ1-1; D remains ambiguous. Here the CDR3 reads CASSRMLSTEAFF. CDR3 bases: TGTGCCAGCAGTCGGATGCTGAGCACTGAAGCTTTCTTT.